The 18 T cell receptor beta chains below all came from one sample that was sequenced in a study of identical twins. From the 5' RACE reads, TCRdb called clonotypes with MiXCR, one entry per CDR3 protein. This table holds 600,000 to 850,000 distinct CDR3 sequences, about 20% found once. The same data also went into a second study, on T cells expressing NK-cell markers.

The material sequenced was PBMCs. These receptors were obtained from a woman aged 18-35 years in good health.

V is TRBV30 and J is TRBJ2-7, with TRBD1 matching 8 bases. The V gene end was trimmed by 1 base and the J gene end by 4 bases; junction bases not matched to a gene: 0. The CDR3 spans 12 residues. CDR1 is GTSNPN and CDR2 is SVGIG in the germline V gene (reference sequence). The CDR3 sequence: CAWSGDRYEQYF. CDR3 nucleotide sequence: TGTGCCTGGAGTGGGGACAGGTACGAGCAGTACTTC.

CDR3 region: CASRKTDSNYGYTF. The CDR3 region has the DNA TGCGCCAGCCGGAAGACAGATTCTAACTATGGCTACACCTTC. V and J are TRBV5-1 and TRBJ1-2, with a tentative D call TRBD1 (5 bases). V lost 7 bases and J 0 bases, leaving 13 bases between the germline ends. This CDR3 has 14 amino acids. Germline CDR1 reads SGHRS; CDR2 reads YFSETQ.

This clonotype appeared a few times. The chain links TRBV5-1 to TRBJ2-3, with 8 bases identical to TRBD2. This CDR3 contains 15 residues. The V gene's germline CDR1 is SGHRS and CDR2 YFSETQ. The J segment lost 5 bases and the V segment lost 1 base, leaving 6 bases of the junction unmatched. The CDR3 sequence is CASSLSREGGDTQYF. Written as DNA, the CDR3 is TGCGCCAGCAGCTTGTCCCGGGAGGGCGGAGATACGCAGTATTTT.

This clonotype was found a few times. The V call is TRBV6-1, the J call TRBJ2-5, with TRBD1 matching 7 bases. Germline lookup yields CDR1 MNHNS and CDR2 SASEGT. Losses at the gene ends were 3 bases for V and 4 bases for J; bases not matched to a gene: 5. The CDR3 runs to 14 residues. CDR3 bases: TGTGCCAGCAGTGAGTCGGCAGGGGGAGAGACCCAGTACTTC. As protein: CASSESAGGETQYF.

This chain joins TRBV9 and TRBJ2-6; D is undetermined. Trimming left V 6 bases short and J 0 bases short, with 10 bases between. Germline CDR1 SGDLS, CDR2 YYNGEE. The CDR3 extends over 15 amino acids. The CDR3 bases are TGTGCCAGCACTGGACGGTACTCTGGGGCCAACGTCCTGACTTTC. Encoded protein: CASTGRYSGANVLTF.

The table lists this clonotype with a few counts. The chain is built from TRBV4-2 and TRBJ1-1; maybe TRBD1 (6 bases). Germline CDR1 reads LGHNA; CDR2 reads YNFKEQ. The CDR3 is made up of 12 amino acids. The V end was cut by 1 base, the J end by 10 bases, with 10 bases between. The CDR3 DNA follows: TGTGCCAGCAGCCAAGCGGCAGGGGCAGCTTTCTTT. Translation: CASSQAAGAAFF.

This clonotype has a count of ten or more. V is TRBV20-1 and J is TRBJ2-1; the match to TRBD2 covers 7 bases. The CDR3 contains 15 residues. The germline gives CDR1 DFQATT, CDR2 SNEGSKA (reference sequence). V gave up 3 bases and J gave up 1 base; unmatched junction bases: 6. CDR3 DNA: TGCAGTGCTAGCCCGCTAGCGGTGTCCTACAATGAGCAGTTCTTC. It encodes CSASPLAVSYNEQFF.

The chain links TRBV20-1 to TRBJ2-1, with D tentatively TRBD2 (6 bases). This CDR3 has 16 amino acids. V was cut by 3 bases and J by 2 bases, with 17 bases left in between. Germline CDR1 DFQATT, CDR2 SNEGSKA (reference sequence). The DNA of the CDR3 is TGCAGTGCTAGTTCTTTGCGGGGTAGGCCCTACAATGAGCAGTTCTTC. It codes for CSASSLRGRPYNEQFF.

This clonotype has a handful of counts. This chain links TRBV4-1 with TRBJ2-7, with 8 nucleotides matching TRBD1. After removal of 1 base from V and 5 bases from J, the junction contained 4 bases not matched to a gene. Per the germline V gene, CDR1 is MGHRA and CDR2 is YSYEKL. The CDR3 is 14 amino acids. The CDR3 DNA follows: TGCGCCAGCAGCCAAGGGACAGGGTTCGACGAGCAGTACTTC. This sequence encodes CASSQGTGFDEQYF.

This clonotype has a handful of counts. This rearrangement joins TRBV12-3 or TRBV12-4 to TRBJ2-1; D is possibly TRBD2 (6 bases). Trimming took 2 bases from V and 4 from J, leaving 12 bases between them. CDR3 length: 15 amino acids. The CDR3 nucleotides are TGTGCCAGCAGTTTAACGCAGGGAGGTTACAATGAGCAGTTCTTC. Residues: CASSLTQGGYNEQFF.

This clonotype was picked up a small number of times. CDR3 sequence (DNA): TGTGCCAGCACGAGCCCCTACTACGAGCAGTACTTC. This gives the protein CASTSPYYEQYF. The gene calls are TRBV11-1 and TRBJ2-7; no reliable D call. The germline V gene has CDR1 SGHAT and CDR2 FQDESV (reference sequence). V lost 7 bases, J lost 3 bases, and 10 bases lay in between. This CDR3 comprises 12 residues.

The V call is TRBV10-3, the J call TRBJ2-1; 7 bases match TRBD2. In germline, CDR1 is ENHRY, CDR2 SYGVKD. The CDR3 totals 15 residues. The V segment lost 3 bases and the J segment 9 bases; nucleotides outside the gene matches: 11. CDR3 in amino acids: CAISDLGLGLGEQFF. CDR3 DNA sequence: TGTGCCATCAGTGATCTAGGACTAGGCCTCGGTGAGCAGTTCTTC.

This clonotype has only a few counts. This chain links TRBV20-1 with TRBJ1-2; D is unresolved. CDR3 size: 15 residues. CDR1 is DFQATT and CDR2 is SNEGSKA in the germline V gene (reference sequence). Trimming removed 0 bases from V and 3 bases from J, with 14 bases in between. CDR3 sequence: CSARDTGFHDYGYTF. The CDR3 DNA sequence: TGCAGTGCTAGAGATACGGGGTTTCACGACTATGGCTACACCTTC.

This chain uses TRBV6-5 with TRBJ2-3, with TRBD2 identical over 8 bases. This CDR3 contains 16 residues. V gave up 2 bases and J gave up 0 bases; unmatched junction bases: 4. Germline CDR1 and CDR2: MNHEY and SVGAGI. CDR3 residues: CASSYKSSGSTDTQYF. DNA for the CDR3: TGTGCCAGCAGTTACAAGTCTAGCGGGAGCACAGATACGCAGTATTTT.

The chain recombines TRBV20-1 with TRBJ2-5; 11 nucleotides align to TRBD2. Germline V gene lookup returns CDR1 DFQATT and CDR2 SNEGSKA (reference sequence). V dropped 3 bases and J dropped 5; count of bases not matched to a gene: 5. CDR3 length: 14 amino acids. CDR3: CSARGTSGVETQYF. CDR3 in DNA: TGCAGTGCTAGGGGGACTAGCGGAGTGGAGACCCAGTACTTC.

This clonotype has a handful of counts. CDR3: CASSLVGGPGEAFF. CDR3 DNA: TGTGCCAGCAGTTTAGTGGGGGGCCCGGGTGAAGCTTTCTTT. This rearrangement joins TRBV12-3 or TRBV12-4 to TRBJ1-1; tentatively, D is TRBD1 (6 bases). This CDR3 has 14 residues. The V end lost 1 base, the J end lost 7 bases, and 13 bases lay between the germline ends.

Notes on this clonotype: One end of the junction does not line up with germline, which may come from a read error. The chain recombines TRBV19 with TRBJ2-5; tentatively, D is TRBD2 (6 bases). In germline, CDR1 is LNHDA, CDR2 SQIVND (reference sequence). The CDR3 spans 12 residues. This CDR3 is CATRTTKENQYF. As DNA, the CDR3 is TGTGCCACCCGGACTACCAAAGAGAACCAGTACTTC.

The chain links TRBV21-1 to TRBJ2-7; the DNA was not compared with TRBD2, the D call given in the table. TRBV21-1 is given as a pseudogene. There are 16 residues in the CDR3. Written as DNA, the CDR3 is TGTGCCAGTGAGTTTGATTCGCGGGGGGTATCCTACGAGCAGTACTTC. This codes for CASEFDSRGVSYEQYF.